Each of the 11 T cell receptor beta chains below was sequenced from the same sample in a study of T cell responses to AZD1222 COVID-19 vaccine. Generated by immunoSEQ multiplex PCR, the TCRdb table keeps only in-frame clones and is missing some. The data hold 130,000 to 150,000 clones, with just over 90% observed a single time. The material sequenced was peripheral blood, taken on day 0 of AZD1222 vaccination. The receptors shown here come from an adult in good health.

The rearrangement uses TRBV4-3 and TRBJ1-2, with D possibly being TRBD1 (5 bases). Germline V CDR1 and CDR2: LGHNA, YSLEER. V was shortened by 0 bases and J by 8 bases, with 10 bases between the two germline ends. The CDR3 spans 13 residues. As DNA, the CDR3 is TGCGCCAGCAGCCAAGATGGGGGTTCCGGCTACACCTTC. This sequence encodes CASSQDGGSGYTF.

The CDR3 region has the DNA TGTGCTAGTGCCTATGGAGCCGGGGAGCTGTTTTTT. This gives the protein CASAYGAGELFF. The chain employs TRBV12-5 and TRBJ2-2; no clear D. The CDR3 totals 12 residues. The germline CDR1 and CDR2 sequences are LGHNT and FRNRAP. Trimming removed 7 bases from V and 6 bases from J, with 9 bases in between.

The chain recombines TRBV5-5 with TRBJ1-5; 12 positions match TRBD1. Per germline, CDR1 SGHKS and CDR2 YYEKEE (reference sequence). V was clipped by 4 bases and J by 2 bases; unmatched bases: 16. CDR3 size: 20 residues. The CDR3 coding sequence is TGTGCCAGCAGCCCAGCCGACCGGGACAGGGGGCTTTTGGGCAATCAGCCCCAGCATTTT. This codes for CASSPADRDRGLLGNQPQHF.

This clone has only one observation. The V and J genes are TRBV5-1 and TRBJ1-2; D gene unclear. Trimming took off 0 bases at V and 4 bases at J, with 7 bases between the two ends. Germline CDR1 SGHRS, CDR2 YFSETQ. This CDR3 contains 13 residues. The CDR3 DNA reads TGCGCCAGCAGCTTGGACGTACCCTATGGCTACACCTTC. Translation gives CASSLDVPYGYTF.

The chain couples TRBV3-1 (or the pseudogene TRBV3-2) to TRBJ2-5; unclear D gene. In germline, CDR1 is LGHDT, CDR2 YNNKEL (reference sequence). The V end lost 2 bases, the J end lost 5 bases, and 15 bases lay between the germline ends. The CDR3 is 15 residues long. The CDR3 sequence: CASSQSLLEHETQYF. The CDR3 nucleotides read TGTGCCAGCAGCCAAAGTCTTCTCGAGCACGAGACCCAGTACTTC.

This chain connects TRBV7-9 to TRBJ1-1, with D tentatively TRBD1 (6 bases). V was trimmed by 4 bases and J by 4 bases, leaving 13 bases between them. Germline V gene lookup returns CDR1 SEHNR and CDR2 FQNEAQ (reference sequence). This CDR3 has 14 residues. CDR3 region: CASSSGGAGTEAFF. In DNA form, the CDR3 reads TGTGCCAGCAGCTCCGGGGGGGCGGGCACTGAAGCTTTCTTT.

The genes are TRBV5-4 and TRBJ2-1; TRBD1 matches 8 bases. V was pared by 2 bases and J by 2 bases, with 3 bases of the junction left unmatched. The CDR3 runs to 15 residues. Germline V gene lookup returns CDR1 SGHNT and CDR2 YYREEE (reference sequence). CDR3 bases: TGTGCCAGCAGCTTTACAGGGGGGACCTACAATGAGCAGTTCTTC. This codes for CASSFTGGTYNEQFF. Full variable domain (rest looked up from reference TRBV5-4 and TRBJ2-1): ETGVTQSPTHLIKTRGQQVTLRCSSQSGHNTVSWYQQALGQGPQFIFQYYREEENGRGNFPPRFSGLQFPNYSSELNVNALELDDSALYLCASSFTGGTYNEQFFGPGTRLTVL.

CDR3 nucleotides: TGTGCCATCAGAAACCCCTTGGGGGGGCCGGCTAACTATGGCTACACCTTC. Encoded protein: CAIRNPLGGPANYGYTF. V is TRBV10-3 and J is TRBJ1-2; possibly TRBD1 for D (6 bases). The germline V gene encodes CDR1 ENHRY and CDR2 SYGVKD. V shed 6 bases and J shed 0 bases, with 20 bases lying between them. The CDR3 loop spans 17 amino acids.

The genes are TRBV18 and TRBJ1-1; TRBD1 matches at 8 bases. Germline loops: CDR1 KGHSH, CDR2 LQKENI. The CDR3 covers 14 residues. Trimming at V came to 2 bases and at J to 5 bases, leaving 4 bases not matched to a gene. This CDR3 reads CASSPNRGWTEAFF. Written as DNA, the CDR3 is TGTGCCAGCTCACCAAACAGGGGGTGGACTGAAGCTTTCTTT.

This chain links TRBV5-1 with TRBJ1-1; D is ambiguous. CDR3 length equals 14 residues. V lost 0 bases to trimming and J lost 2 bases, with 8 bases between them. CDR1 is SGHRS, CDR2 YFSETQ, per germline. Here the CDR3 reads CASSLAGSNTEAFF. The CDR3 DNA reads TGCGCCAGCAGCTTGGCCGGGAGCAACACTGAAGCTTTCTTT.

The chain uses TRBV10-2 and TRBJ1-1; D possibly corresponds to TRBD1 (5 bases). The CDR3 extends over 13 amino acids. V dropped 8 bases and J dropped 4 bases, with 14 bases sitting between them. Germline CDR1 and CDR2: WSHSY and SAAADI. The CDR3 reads CASRQNRGTEAFF. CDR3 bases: TGCGCCAGCCGACAGAACCGGGGCACTGAAGCTTTCTTT.